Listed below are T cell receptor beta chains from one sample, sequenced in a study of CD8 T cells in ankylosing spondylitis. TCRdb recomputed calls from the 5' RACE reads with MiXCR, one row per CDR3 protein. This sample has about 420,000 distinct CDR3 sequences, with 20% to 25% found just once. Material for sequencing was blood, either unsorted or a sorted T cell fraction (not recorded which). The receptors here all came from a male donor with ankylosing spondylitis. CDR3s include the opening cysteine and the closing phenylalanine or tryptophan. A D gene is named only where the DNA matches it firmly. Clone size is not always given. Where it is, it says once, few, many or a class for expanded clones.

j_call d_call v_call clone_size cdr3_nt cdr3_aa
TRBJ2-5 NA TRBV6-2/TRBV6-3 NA TGTGCCAGCAGCTGGATCCCAGGAGGGGAGACCCAGTACTTC CASSWIPGGETQYF
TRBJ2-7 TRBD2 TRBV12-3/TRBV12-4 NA TGTGCCAGCAGTTTTAACACGGGGGGCTACGAGCAGTACTTC CASSFNTGGYEQYF
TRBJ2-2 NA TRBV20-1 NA TGCAGTGCTCCAGAGGGGCCGGGCACCGGGGAGCTGTTTTTT CSAPEGPGTGELFF
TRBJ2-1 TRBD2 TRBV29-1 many TGCAGCGGAGCGGGACTATACAATGAGCAGTTCTTC CSGAGLYNEQFF
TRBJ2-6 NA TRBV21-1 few TGTGCCAGCAGCAAAGGTTCCCGGGGAGCTGGGGCCAACGTCCTGACTTTC CASSKGSRGAGANVLTF
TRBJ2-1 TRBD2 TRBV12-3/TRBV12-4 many TGTGCCAGCAGTCTTAGTCCGGGACTAGCGGGCAATGAGCAGTTCTTC CASSLSPGLAGNEQFF
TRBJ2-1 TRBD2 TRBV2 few TGTGCCAGCAGTGAACTAGCGGCCTACAATGAGCAGTTCTTC CASSELAAYNEQFF
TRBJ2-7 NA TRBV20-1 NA TGCAGTGCTAGTCGGCCTAGAGCCTACGAGCAGTACTTC CSASRPRAYEQYF
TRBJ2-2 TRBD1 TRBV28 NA TGTGCCAGCACGCCGGGACAGATAAACACCGGGGAGCTGTTTTTT CASTPGQINTGELFF
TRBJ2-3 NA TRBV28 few TGTGCCACCGCGGGCACGTCGACCACAGATACGCAGTATTTT CATAGTSTTDTQYF
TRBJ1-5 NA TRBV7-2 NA TGTGCCAGCAGCTTAATGCCCAGAAGCAGCAATCAGCCCCAGCATTTT CASSLMPRSSNQPQHF
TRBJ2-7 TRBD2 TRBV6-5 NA TGTGCCAGCAGTTACACATCGAGCGGGAGACAACAGTACTTC CASSYTSSGRQQYF
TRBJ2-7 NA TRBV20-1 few TGCAGTGCTAGCAGGTTGGCAGAGCAGTACTTC CSASRLAEQYF
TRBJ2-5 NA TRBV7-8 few TGTGCCAGCAGCCTACGAGTCAGAGAGACCCAGTACTTC CASSLRVRETQYF
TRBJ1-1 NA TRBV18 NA TGTGCCAGCTCACCATCCTCGGGGGTGGGCACTGAAGCTTTCTTT CASSPSSGVGTEAFF
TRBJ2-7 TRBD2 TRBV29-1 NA TGCAGCGTTTCCGGGACTAGCGTACCCCGCGAGCAGTACTTC CSVSGTSVPREQYF
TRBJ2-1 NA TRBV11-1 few TGTGCCAGCAGCCCCGATATTTATGAGCAGTTCTTC CASSPDIYEQFF
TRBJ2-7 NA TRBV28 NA TGTGCCAGCAGACGGACAGCCTCCTACGAGCAGTACTTC CASRRTASYEQYF
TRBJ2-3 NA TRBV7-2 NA TGTGCCAGCAGCTCGGGACCGAGCCCCCTCAGCGCTACGCAGTATTTT CASSSGPSPLSATQYF
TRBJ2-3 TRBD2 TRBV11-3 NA TGTGCCAGCAGCCCCTTACTAGCGGGAGCAGATACGCAGTATTTT CASSPLLAGADTQYF
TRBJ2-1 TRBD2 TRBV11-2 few TGTGCCAGCAGCTCCCTTTGGGCGGGGGTAACCAATGAGCAGTTCTTC CASSSLWAGVTNEQFF
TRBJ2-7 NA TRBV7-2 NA TGTGCCAGCAGCTTAGGGCGGCATAGCGAGCAGTACTTC CASSLGRHSEQYF
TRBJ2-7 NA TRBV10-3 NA TGTGCCATCAGTGATTTGGGGGGAACTTTTACCTACGAGCAGTACTTC CAISDLGGTFTYEQYF
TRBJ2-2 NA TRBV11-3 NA TGTGCCAGCAGCCCCGACACATTTTACACCGGGGAGCTGTTTTTT CASSPDTFYTGELFF
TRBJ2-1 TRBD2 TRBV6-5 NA TGTGCCAGCAGTTATAGGGACTATCGGGCCAACAATGAGCAGTTCTTC CASSYRDYRANNEQFF
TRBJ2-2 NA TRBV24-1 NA TGTGCCACCAGTCAATACGGAGGAAGGCTGTTTTTT CATSQYGGRLFF
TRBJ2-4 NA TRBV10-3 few TGTGCCATCAGCGCCCCGGGACCAAGAAACATTCAGTACTTC CAISAPGPRNIQYF
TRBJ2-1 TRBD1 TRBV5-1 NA TGCGCCAGCAGCTTGGCTCAGGGGGCTAGGTATGAGCAGTTCTTC CASSLAQGARYEQFF
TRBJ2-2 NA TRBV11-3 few TGTGCCAGCCAGAGGACGTCTGGGGAGCTGTTTTTT CASQRTSGELFF
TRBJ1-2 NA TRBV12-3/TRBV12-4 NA TGTGCCAGCAGTTCATGGGCCCTAGCCCCCTATGGCTACACCTTC CASSSWALAPYGYTF
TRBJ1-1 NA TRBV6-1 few TGTGCCAGCAGGATGAGCGTGGGGACTGAAGCTTTCTTT CASRMSVGTEAFF